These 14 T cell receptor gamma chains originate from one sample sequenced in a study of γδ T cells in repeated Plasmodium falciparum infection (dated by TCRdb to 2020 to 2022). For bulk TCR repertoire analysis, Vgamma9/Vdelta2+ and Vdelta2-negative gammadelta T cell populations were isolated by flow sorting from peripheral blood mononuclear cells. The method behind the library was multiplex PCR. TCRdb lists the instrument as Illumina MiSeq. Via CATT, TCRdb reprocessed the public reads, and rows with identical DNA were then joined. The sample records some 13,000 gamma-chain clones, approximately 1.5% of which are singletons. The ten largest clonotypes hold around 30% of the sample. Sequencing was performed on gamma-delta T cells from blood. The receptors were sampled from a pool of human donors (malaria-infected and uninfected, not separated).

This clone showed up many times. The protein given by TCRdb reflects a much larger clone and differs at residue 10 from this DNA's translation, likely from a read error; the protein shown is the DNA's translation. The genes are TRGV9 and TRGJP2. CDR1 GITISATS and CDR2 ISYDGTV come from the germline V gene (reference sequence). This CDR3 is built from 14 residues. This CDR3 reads CALWEGSSDCIKTF. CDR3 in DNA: TGTGCCTTGTGGGAGGGGAGTAGTGATTGTATCAAGACGTTT.

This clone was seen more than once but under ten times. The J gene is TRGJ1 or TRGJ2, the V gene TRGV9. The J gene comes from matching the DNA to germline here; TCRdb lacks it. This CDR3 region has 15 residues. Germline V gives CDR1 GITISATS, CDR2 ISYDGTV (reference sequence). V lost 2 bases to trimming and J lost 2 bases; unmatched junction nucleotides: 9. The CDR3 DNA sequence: TGTGCCTTGTGGGAGGCTACGAATTATTATTATAAGAAACTCTTT. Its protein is CALWEATNYYYKKLF.

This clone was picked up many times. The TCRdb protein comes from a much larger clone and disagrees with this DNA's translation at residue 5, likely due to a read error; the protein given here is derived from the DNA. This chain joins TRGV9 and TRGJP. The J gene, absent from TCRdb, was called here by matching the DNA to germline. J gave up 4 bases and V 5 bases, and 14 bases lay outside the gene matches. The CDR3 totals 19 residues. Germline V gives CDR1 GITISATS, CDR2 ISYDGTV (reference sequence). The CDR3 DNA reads TGTGCCTTGTGGGGGGGAACCAAATTACAAGAGTTGGGCAAAAAAATCAAGGTATTT. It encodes CALWGGTKLQELGKKIKVF.

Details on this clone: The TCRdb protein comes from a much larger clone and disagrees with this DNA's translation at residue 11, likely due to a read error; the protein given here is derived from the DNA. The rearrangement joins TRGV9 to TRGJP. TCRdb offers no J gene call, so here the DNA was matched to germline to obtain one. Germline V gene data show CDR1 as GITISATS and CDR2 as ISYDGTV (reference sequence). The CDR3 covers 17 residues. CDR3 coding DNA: TGTGCCTTGTGGGGTCAAGAAGCAGGGTTGGACAAAAAAATCAAGGTATTT. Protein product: CALWGQEAGLDKKIKVF.

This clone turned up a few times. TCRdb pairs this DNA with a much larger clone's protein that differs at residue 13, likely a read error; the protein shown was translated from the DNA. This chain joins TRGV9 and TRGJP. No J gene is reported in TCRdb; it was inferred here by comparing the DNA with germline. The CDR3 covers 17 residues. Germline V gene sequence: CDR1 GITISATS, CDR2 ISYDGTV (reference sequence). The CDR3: CALWEVPQELGKRIKVF. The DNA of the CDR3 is TGTGCCTTGTGGGAGGTGCCTCAAGAGTTGGGCAAAAGAATCAAGGTATTT.

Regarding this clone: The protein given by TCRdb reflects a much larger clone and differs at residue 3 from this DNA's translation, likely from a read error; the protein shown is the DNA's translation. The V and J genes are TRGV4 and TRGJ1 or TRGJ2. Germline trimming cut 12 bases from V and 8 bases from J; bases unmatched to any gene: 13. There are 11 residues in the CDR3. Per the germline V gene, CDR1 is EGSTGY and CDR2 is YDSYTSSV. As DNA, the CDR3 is TGTGCCCCCGACCTCCGAGATAAGAAACTCTTT. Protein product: CAPDLRDKKLF.

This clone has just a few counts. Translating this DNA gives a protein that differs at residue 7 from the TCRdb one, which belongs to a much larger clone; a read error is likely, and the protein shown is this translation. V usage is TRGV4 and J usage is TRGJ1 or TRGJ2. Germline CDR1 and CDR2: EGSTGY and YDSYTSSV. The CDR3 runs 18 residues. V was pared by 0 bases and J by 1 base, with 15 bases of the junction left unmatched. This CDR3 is CATWDGSTNRLNYYKKLF. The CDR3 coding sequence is TGTGCCACCTGGGATGGGTCGACAAATCGTTTAAATTATTATAAGAAACTCTTT.

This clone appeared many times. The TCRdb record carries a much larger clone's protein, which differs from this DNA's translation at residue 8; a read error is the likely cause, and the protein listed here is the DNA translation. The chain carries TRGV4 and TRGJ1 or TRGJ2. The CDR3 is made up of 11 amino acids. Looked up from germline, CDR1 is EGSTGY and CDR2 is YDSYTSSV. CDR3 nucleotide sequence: TGTGCCACCTGGGCCTATTATAGGAAACTCTTT. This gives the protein CATWAYYRKLF.

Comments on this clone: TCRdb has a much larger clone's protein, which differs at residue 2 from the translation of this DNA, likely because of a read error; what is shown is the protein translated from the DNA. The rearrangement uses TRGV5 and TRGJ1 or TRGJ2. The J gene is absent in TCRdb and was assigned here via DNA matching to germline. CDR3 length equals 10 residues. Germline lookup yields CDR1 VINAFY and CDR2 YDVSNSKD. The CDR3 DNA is TGTACCACCTGGGACTATCAGAAACTCTTT. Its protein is CTTWDYQKLF.

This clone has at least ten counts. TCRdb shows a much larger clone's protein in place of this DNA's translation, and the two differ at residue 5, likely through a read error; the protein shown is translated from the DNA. The CDR3 region has the DNA TGTGCCACCTGGGGCGGACTTCATTATAAGAAACTCTTT. As protein: CATWGGLHYKKLF. The chain has TRGV3 and TRGJ1 or TRGJ2. No J gene was available from TCRdb, and it was assigned here by a germline match of the DNA. CDR1 and CDR2 (germline): VTNTFY, YDVSTARD (reference sequence). V lost 5 bases to trimming and J lost 5 bases; unmatched junction nucleotides: 9. The CDR3 is made up of 13 amino acids.

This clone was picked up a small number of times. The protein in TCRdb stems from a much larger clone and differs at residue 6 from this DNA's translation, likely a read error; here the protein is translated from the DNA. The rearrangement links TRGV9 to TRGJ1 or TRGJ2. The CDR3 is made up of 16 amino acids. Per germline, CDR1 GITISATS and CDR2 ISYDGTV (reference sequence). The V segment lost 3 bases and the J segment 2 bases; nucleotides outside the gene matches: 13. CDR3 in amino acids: CALWESRKFYYYKKLF. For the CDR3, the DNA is TGTGCCTTGTGGGAGTCCCGGAAGTTCTATTATTATAAGAAACTCTTT.

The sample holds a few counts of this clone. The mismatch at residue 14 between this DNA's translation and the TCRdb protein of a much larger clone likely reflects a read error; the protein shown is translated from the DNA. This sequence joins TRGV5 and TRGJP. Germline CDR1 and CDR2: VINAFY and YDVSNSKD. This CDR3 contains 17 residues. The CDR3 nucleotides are TGTGCCACCTGGGACAGGTCGGGGGGGTTGGGCAAAAAAAGCAAGGTATTT. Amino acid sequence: CATWDRSGGLGKKSKVF.

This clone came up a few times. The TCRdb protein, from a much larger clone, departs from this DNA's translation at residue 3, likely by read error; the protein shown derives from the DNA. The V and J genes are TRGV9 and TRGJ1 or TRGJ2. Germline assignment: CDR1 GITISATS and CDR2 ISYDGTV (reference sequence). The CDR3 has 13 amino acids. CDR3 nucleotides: TGTGCCTTTTGGGACCCCCTATCTTCAAAGAAACTCTTT. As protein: CAFWDPLSSKKLF.

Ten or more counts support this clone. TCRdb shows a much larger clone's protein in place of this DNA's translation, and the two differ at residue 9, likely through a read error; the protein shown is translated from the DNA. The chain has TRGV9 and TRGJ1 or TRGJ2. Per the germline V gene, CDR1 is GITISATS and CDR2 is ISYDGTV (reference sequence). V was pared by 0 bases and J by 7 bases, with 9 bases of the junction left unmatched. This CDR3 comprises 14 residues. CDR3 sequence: CALWEVQGVYKKLF. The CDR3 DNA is TGTGCCTTGTGGGAGGTGCAGGGGGTGTATAAGAAACTCTTT.